One sample yielded the 17 T cell receptor beta chains listed below, sequenced in a study of CD8 T cells in ankylosing spondylitis (dated 2017 in TCRdb). Library preparation was by 5' RACE. The listed sequencing device is Illumina HiSeq 2500. TCRdb's own reprocessing of the public reads used fastp at Q25 and MiXCR and kept productive beta chains. Every CDR3 protein is listed once, alongside the most common genes and DNA of its rows. Counted in this sample were 190,000 or so distinct CDR3 sequences; roughly 12% of them appeared once. About 17% of the sample goes to the ten largest clones. Sequenced: blood, either unsorted or a sorted T cell fraction (not recorded which). The receptors were gathered from a male donor with ankylosing spondylitis or in good health (not recorded which).

This rearrangement joins TRBV5-1 to TRBJ2-7; 9 bases are shared with TRBD2. The J segment lost 3 bases and the V segment lost 1 base, leaving 5 bases of the junction unmatched. CDR1 and CDR2 from the germline V gene are SGHRS and YFSETQ. The CDR3 covers 15 residues. CDR3 amino acids: CASSLWPSGDYEQYF. CDR3 in DNA: TGCGCCAGCAGCTTGTGGCCTAGCGGGGACTACGAGCAGTACTTC.

This clonotype was detected a few times. The rearrangement joins TRBV11-2 to TRBJ2-3, with 8 bases aligning to TRBD2. Germline CDR1 and CDR2: SGHAT and FQNNGV. Trimming removed 5 bases from V and 6 bases from J; junction bases left unmatched: 10. The CDR3 is made up of 15 amino acids. CDR3 region: CASSPDGGRSDTQYF. CDR3 nucleotides: TGTGCCAGCAGCCCTGATGGCGGGAGGTCCGATACGCAGTATTTT.

The chain uses TRBV7-9 and TRBJ1-2; D not resolved. Germline V gene data show CDR1 as SEHNR and CDR2 as FQNEAQ (reference sequence). The CDR3 loop spans 14 amino acids. V lost 3 bases, J lost 0 bases, and 8 bases lay in between. DNA for the CDR3: TGTGCCAGCAGCTTGGGCAGGACTAACTATGGCTACACCTTC. Translated, it gives CASSLGRTNYGYTF.

J is TRBJ2-7 and V is TRBV13; 14 bases line up with TRBD2. V lost 10 bases and J lost 7; bases outside the gene matches: 6. This CDR3 has 13 residues. In germline, CDR1 is PRHDT, CDR2 FYEKMQ (reference sequence). The CDR3 sequence is CAMGRLAGGEQYF. The DNA of the CDR3 is TGTGCCATGGGCCGACTAGCGGGGGGGGAGCAGTACTTC.

The chain recombines TRBV2 with TRBJ1-3; D gene ambiguous. The CDR3 has 14 amino acids. Germline V gene lookup returns CDR1 SNHLY and CDR2 FYNNEI. The V and J ends lost 3 bases and 2 bases respectively, with 8 bases between them. The CDR3 region is CASSEMVTGNTIYF. The CDR3 region has the DNA TGTGCCAGCAGTGAGATGGTAACTGGAAACACCATATATTTT.

This clonotype appeared a few times. This sequence joins TRBV9 and TRBJ2-1; the match to TRBD2 covers 8 bases. This CDR3 comprises 16 residues. Trimming removed 0 bases from V and 4 bases from J; junction bases left unmatched: 6. Germline assignment: CDR1 SGDLS and CDR2 YYNGEE. CDR3 sequence: CASSVGTSSSYNEQFF. CDR3 bases: TGTGCCAGCAGCGTAGGGACTAGCTCATCTTACAATGAGCAGTTCTTC.

The rearrangement links TRBV5-1 to TRBJ1-2; D possibly corresponds to TRBD1 (5 bases). The CDR3 contains 14 residues. V lost 3 bases and J 4 bases, leaving 13 bases between the germline ends. CDR1 is SGHRS, CDR2 YFSETQ, per germline. DNA for the CDR3: TGCGCCAGCAGCTCGCACGATAGGGGCTATGGCTACACCTTC. Residues: CASSSHDRGYGYTF.

The chain couples TRBV12-3 or TRBV12-4 to TRBJ1-1; D is unresolved. CDR3 length: 12 amino acids. V was trimmed by 7 bases and J by 0 bases, leaving 6 bases between them. The chain's CDR3 is CASKMVNTEAFF. Here the CDR3 DNA reads TGTGCCAGCAAGATGGTGAACACTGAAGCTTTCTTT.

The DNA of the CDR3 is TGTGCCAGCAGCCACGGGGGGGGGTACCAAGAGACCCAGTACTTC. This sequence encodes CASSHGGGYQETQYF. The chain recombines TRBV3-1 with TRBJ2-5, with 8 bases identical to TRBD2. Germline V CDR1 and CDR2: LGHDT, YNNKEL (reference sequence). V was pared by 3 bases and J by 0 bases, with 3 bases of the junction left unmatched. CDR3 size: 15 residues.

This clonotype was seen more than once but under ten times. The V call is TRBV2, the J call TRBJ2-1; 10 nucleotides match TRBD2. The germline gives CDR1 SNHLY, CDR2 FYNNEI. The CDR3 runs 15 residues. Losses at the gene ends were 8 bases for V and 5 bases for J; bases not matched to a gene: 9. This chain's CDR3 is CASSISGGADNEQFF. CDR3 sequence (DNA): TGTGCCAGCTCAATAAGCGGGGGGGCCGACAATGAGCAGTTCTTC.

This clonotype was seen repeatedly, ten times or more. This chain joins TRBV12-3 or TRBV12-4 and TRBJ2-7, with 8 bases identical to TRBD1. This CDR3 has 13 amino acids. The V segment lost 2 bases and the J segment 6 bases; nucleotides outside the gene matches: 3. The CDR3 nucleotides read TGTGCCAGCAGTTTACAGGGGGCTGGCGAGCAGTACTTC. Encoded protein: CASSLQGAGEQYF.

This clonotype was detected once. The chain recombines TRBV20-1 with TRBJ2-7; D is uncertain. Germline V CDR1 and CDR2: DFQATT, SNEGSKA (reference sequence). The ends were cut back, 3 bases at V and 4 bases at J, with 10 bases in the middle. The CDR3 consists of 12 residues. The CDR3 loop reads CSASSEPYEQYF. The DNA of the CDR3 is TGCAGTGCTAGCTCCGAGCCTTACGAGCAGTACTTC.

V gene TRBV7-2 combines with J gene TRBJ1-5; D is unclear. Germline V gene sequence: CDR1 SGHTA, CDR2 FQGNSA. Trimming left V 1 base short and J 0 bases short, with 10 bases between. The CDR3 covers 16 residues. The CDR3 spells CASSLGAPYSNQPQHF. CDR3 DNA sequence: TGTGCCAGCAGCTTAGGGGCACCCTATAGCAATCAGCCCCAGCATTTT.

This clonotype occurred many times. The J gene is TRBJ2-1, the V gene TRBV6-6; D remains unclear. Per the germline V gene, CDR1 is MNHNY and CDR2 is SVGAGI (reference sequence). The CDR3 totals 11 residues. The V and J ends lost 6 bases and 8 bases respectively, with 8 bases between them. In nucleotides, the CDR3 is TGTGCCAGCAGGCTATGGGATGAGCAGTTCTTC. Its protein product is CASRLWDEQFF.

A few counts support this clonotype. This rearrangement joins TRBV27 to TRBJ2-2; D unclear. Trimming cost V 5 bases and J 4 bases, with 5 bases left between them. The CDR3 contains 12 residues. From germline, CDR1 is MNHEY and CDR2 SMNVEV (reference sequence). The CDR3 region has the DNA TGTGCCAGCAGTACTCCCACCGGGGAGCTGTTTTTT. Protein: CASSTPTGELFF.

This chain connects TRBV20-1 to TRBJ2-1; TRBD2 is a possible D gene (5 bases). Germline CDR1 is DFQATT and CDR2 is SNEGSKA (reference sequence). The CDR3 runs to 14 residues. V was trimmed by 0 bases and J by 6 bases, leaving 12 bases between them. CDR3 sequence reads: CSARDRGFGNEQFF. The CDR3 nucleotides read TGCAGTGCTAGAGATCGAGGGTTCGGCAATGAGCAGTTCTTC.

The rearrangement joins TRBV7-8 to TRBJ2-7; D might be TRBD2 (5 bases). The CDR3 covers 14 residues. Trimming removed 4 bases from V and 5 bases from J, with 15 bases in between. Germline V lookup: CDR1 SGHVS, CDR2 FQNEAQ. CDR3 DNA: TGTGCCAGCAGCTCTTCGGGCCCCGGGGACGAGCAGTACTTC. This codes for CASSSSGPGDEQYF.